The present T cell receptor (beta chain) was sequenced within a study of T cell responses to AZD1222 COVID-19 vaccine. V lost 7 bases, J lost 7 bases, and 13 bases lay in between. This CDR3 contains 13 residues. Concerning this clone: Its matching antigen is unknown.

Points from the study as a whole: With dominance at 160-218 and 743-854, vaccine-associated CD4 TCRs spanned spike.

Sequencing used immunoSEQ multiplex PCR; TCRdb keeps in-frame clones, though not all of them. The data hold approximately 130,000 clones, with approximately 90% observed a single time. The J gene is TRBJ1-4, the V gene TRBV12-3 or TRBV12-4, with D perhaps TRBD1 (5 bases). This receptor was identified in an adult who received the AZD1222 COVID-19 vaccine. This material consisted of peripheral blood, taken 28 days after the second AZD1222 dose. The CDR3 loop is CASMRGGSEKLFF. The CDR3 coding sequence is TGTGCCAGCATGAGGGGCGGTAGTGAAAAACTGTTTTTT.